These 25 T cell receptor beta chains originate from one sample sequenced in a study of blood T cell repertoires in COVID-19. Method: immunoSEQ multiplex PCR; TCRdb's copy keeps in-frame clones and lacks some. The sample records over 40,000 clones, about 92% being singletons. Material for sequencing was peripheral blood. The receptors were sampled from a human donor in a cohort sampled during active COVID-19.

The V gene is TRBV6-5, the J gene TRBJ1-1; D is ambiguous. The V end lost 5 bases, the J end lost 5 bases, and 6 bases lay between the germline ends. The germline V gene has CDR1 MNHEY and CDR2 SVGAGI. The CDR3 runs 11 residues. The DNA of the CDR3 is TGTGCCAGCAGTCCACGGACTGAAGCTTTCTTT. As protein: CASSPRTEAFF.

The genes are TRBV27 and TRBJ2-1; D might be TRBD1 (5 bases). Looked up from germline, CDR1 is MNHEY and CDR2 is SMNVEV (reference sequence). With 8 bases removed from V and 2 bases from J, the gap between germline ends came to 16 bases. There are 15 residues in the CDR3. CDR3 amino acids: CASSNVDSPYNEQFF. CDR3 DNA sequence: TGTGCCAGCTCCAACGTCGACAGTCCCTACAATGAGCAGTTCTTC.

This clone was seen a single time. CDR3 nucleotides: TGTGCCAGCAGCCCGAAGAGGTTGAGTTCCTACGAGCAGTACTTC. Protein: CASSPKRLSSYEQYF. The V call is TRBV7-2, the J call TRBJ2-7, with D unclear. The CDR3 covers 15 residues. Trimming stripped 5 bases from V and 1 base from J, with 15 bases between. Germline lookup yields CDR1 SGHTA and CDR2 FQGNSA. The full variable domain, its missing parts supplied by reference TRBV7-2 and TRBJ2-7, is GAGVSQSPSNKVTEKGKDVELRCDPISGHTALYWYRQSLGQGLEFLIYFQGNSAPDKSGLPSDRFSAERTGGSVSTLTIQRTQQEDSAVYLCASSPKRLSSYEQYFGPGTRLTVT.

The V and J genes are TRBV5-5 and TRBJ1-5, with TRBD1 as a possible D gene (5 bases). V was shortened by 0 bases and J by 6 bases, with 10 bases between the two germline ends. Germline V CDR1 and CDR2: SGHKS, YYEKEE (reference sequence). The CDR3 runs to 14 residues. The CDR3 DNA sequence: TGTGCCAGCAGCTTGGTAGGGGCTGGTCAGCCCCAGCATTTT. This sequence encodes CASSLVGAGQPQHF.

This chain links TRBV12-5 with TRBJ1-1; no definite D call. The ends were cut back, 6 bases at V and 9 bases at J, with 11 bases in the middle. The germline CDR1 and CDR2 sequences are LGHNT and FRNRAP. CDR3 length: 11 residues. Here the CDR3 DNA reads TGTGCTAGTGGCTCCGGACTCAAAGCTTTCTTT. Residues: CASGSGLKAFF.

This chain links TRBV20-1 with TRBJ2-7; D gene ambiguous. This CDR3 region has 11 residues. V gave up 6 bases and J gave up 3 bases, with 9 bases separating them. Germline assignment: CDR1 DFQATT and CDR2 SNEGSKA (reference sequence). DNA of the CDR3: TGCAGTGCAGCGAGATTCTACGAGCAGTACTTC. Translated, it gives CSAARFYEQYF.

The genes are TRBV30 and TRBJ2-7; no definite D call. V was cut by 2 bases and J by 2 bases, with 16 bases left in between. The CDR3 totals 15 residues. The germline gives CDR1 GTSNPN, CDR2 SVGIG (reference sequence). CDR3 sequence reads: CAWSFSPSLTYEQYF. CDR3 coding DNA: TGTGCCTGGAGTTTTAGTCCAAGTCTCACCTACGAGCAGTACTTC.

DNA for the CDR3: TGTGCCAGCTCACCGGGGGGAGTGGATACGCAGTATTTT. This translates into CASSPGGVDTQYF. The chain links TRBV18 to TRBJ2-3; maybe TRBD2 (6 bases). The CDR3 has 13 amino acids. V was cut by 3 bases and J by 6 bases, with 10 bases left in between. Germline CDR1 reads KGHSH; CDR2 reads LQKENI.

Only one count was recorded for this clone. V is TRBV6-5 and J is TRBJ1-1; D perhaps matches TRBD1 (6 bases). The CDR3 spans 14 residues. CDR1 and CDR2 from the germline V gene are MNHEY and SVGAGI. Trimming removed 2 bases at V and 5 bases at J, with 12 bases between. CDR3 residues: CASSYVRGGTEAFF. DNA for the CDR3: TGTGCCAGCAGTTACGTCAGGGGAGGGACTGAAGCTTTCTTT.

This clone appeared a few times. This rearrangement joins TRBV29-1 to TRBJ2-6, with D possibly being TRBD1 (5 bases). From germline, CDR1 is SQVTM and CDR2 ANQGSEA. The CDR3 sequence is 14 residues long. V was shortened by 5 bases and J by 1 base, with 9 bases between the two germline ends. The CDR3 region is CSVTAGSGANVLTF. The CDR3 coding sequence is TGCAGCGTTACCGCAGGGTCTGGGGCCAACGTCCTGACTTTC.

The chain uses TRBV6-5 and TRBJ1-2, with 11 bases aligning to TRBD1. This CDR3 is 16 amino acids long. The V gene's germline CDR1 is MNHEY and CDR2 SVGAGI. V shed 0 bases and J 5 bases; nucleotides not matched to a gene: 5. The CDR3 region is CASSYSRTGGGYGYTF. The DNA for the CDR3 is TGTGCCAGCAGTTACTCTCGGACAGGGGGCGGGTATGGCTACACCTTC.

The chain is built from TRBV15 and TRBJ2-1; 10 bases map to TRBD1. CDR1 and CDR2 from the germline V gene are LNHNV and YYDKDF (reference sequence). The V segment lost 3 bases and the J segment 6 bases; nucleotides outside the gene matches: 14. This CDR3 is built from 18 residues. As DNA, the CDR3 is TGTGCCACCAGCAGCGGCCTCACTTCCGGGACAGGGGTCAATGAGCAGTTCTTC. Its translation is CATSSGLTSGTGVNEQFF.

This clone has only a few counts. The genes are TRBV27 and TRBJ1-6; tentatively, D is TRBD1 (5 bases). Germline V gene sequence: CDR1 MNHEY, CDR2 SMNVEV (reference sequence). V lost 2 bases and J 7 bases, leaving 9 bases between the germline ends. This CDR3 has 14 residues. The CDR3 DNA reads as TGTGCCAGCAGTTTAAAGGGGTGGAATTCACCCCTCCACTTT. Translated: CASSLKGWNSPLHF.

The V call is TRBV19, the J call TRBJ2-1; 13 bases are a match to TRBD2. The CDR3 spans 16 residues. Germline CDR1 reads LNHDA; CDR2 reads SQIVND (reference sequence). V shed 5 bases and J 4 bases; nucleotides not matched to a gene: 5. Here the CDR3 DNA reads TGTGCCAGTAGTTTGGGACTAGCGGGATTGTACAATGAGCAGTTCTTC. It yields the protein CASSLGLAGLYNEQFF. Full variable domain (outside the CDR3, taken from reference TRBV19 and TRBJ2-1): DGGITQSPKYLFRKEGQNVTLSCEQNLNHDAMYWYRQDPGQGLRLIYYSQIVNDFQKGDIAEGYSVSREKKESFPLTVTSAQKNPTAFYLCASSLGLAGLYNEQFFGPGTRLTVL.

This chain connects TRBV4-3 to TRBJ2-3; D gene ambiguous. Deletions cut 4 bases from V and 4 bases from J, with 12 bases between. This CDR3 has 14 residues. Per the germline V gene, CDR1 is LGHNA and CDR2 is YSLEER. The CDR3 region is CASSPRLGPDTQYF. CDR3 coding DNA: TGCGCCAGCAGCCCTCGACTGGGTCCAGATACGCAGTATTTT.

This chain joins TRBV12-3 or TRBV12-4 and TRBJ2-7; D may be TRBD1 (5 bases). Trimming pared 6 bases from V and 7 bases from J, leaving 13 bases between. CDR3 length: 12 residues. CDR3 nucleotide sequence: TGTGCCAGCAGCAACGAAGGGGCGGAGCAGTACTTC. Translation: CASSNEGAEQYF.

The count of this clone is one. The genes are TRBV12-3 or TRBV12-4 and TRBJ1-6; perhaps TRBD1 as D (5 bases). Trimming left V 3 bases short and J 10 bases short, with 7 bases between. The CDR3 is 12 amino acids. The CDR3 spells CASSFDRSPLHF. CDR3 in DNA: TGTGCCAGCAGTTTTGACAGATCACCCCTCCACTTT.

The chain recombines TRBV24-1 with TRBJ2-6; no clear D gene. CDR3 length: 12 residues. Trimming shortened V by 9 bases and J by 1 base, and 3 bases separated the two germline ends. Germline CDR1 reads KGHDR; CDR2 reads SFDVKD. In DNA, the CDR3 is TGTGCCACCTCTTCTGGGGCCAACGTCCTGACTTTC. Amino acids: CATSSGANVLTF.

The gene calls are TRBV4-3 and TRBJ1-3; no definite D call. Germline CDR1 and CDR2: LGHNA and YSLEER. Between the trimmed V and J ends, which lost 1 base and 0 bases, there was a span of 4 bases. There are 14 residues in the CDR3. The CDR3 nucleotides are TGCGCCAGCAGCCAAGTCCTCTCTGGAAACACCATATATTTT. This translates into CASSQVLSGNTIYF.

V and J are TRBV5-1 and TRBJ1-5; D is unclear. The V end lost 0 bases, the J end lost 5 bases, and 6 bases lay between the germline ends. CDR3 length: 13 residues. Germline lookup yields CDR1 SGHRS and CDR2 YFSETQ. The CDR3 nucleotides are TGCGCCAGCAGCTTGGTCGGAGATCAGCCCCAGCATTTT. Its protein is CASSLVGDQPQHF. Variable domain in full (rest from reference TRBV5-1 and TRBJ1-5): KAGVTQTPRYLIKTRGQQVTLSCSPISGHRSVSWYQQTPGQGLQFLFEYFSETQRNKGNFPGRFSGRQFSNSRSEMNVSTLELGDSALYLCASSLVGDQPQHFGDGTRLSIL.

The chain combines TRBV5-5 with TRBJ2-7; 13 nucleotides match TRBD2. The CDR3 is 16 amino acids. Germline values: CDR1 SGHKS, CDR2 YYEKEE (reference sequence). With V trimmed by 5 bases and J by 1 base, 6 bases remained unmatched. DNA for the CDR3: TGTGCCAGCAGTAGGGGACTAGCGGGACCATCCTACGAGCAGTACTTC. It yields the protein CASSRGLAGPSYEQYF.

The chain combines TRBV7-2 with TRBJ2-2, with D hard to call. The CDR3 extends over 12 amino acids. CDR1 is SGHTA, CDR2 FQGNSA, per germline. V gave up 6 bases and J gave up 9 bases, with 11 bases separating them. The CDR3 sequence is CASSSSRRELFF. The CDR3 nucleotides are TGTGCCAGCAGTTCCAGTCGTCGGGAGCTGTTTTTT.

The chain has TRBV24-1 and TRBJ2-1; possible D gene TRBD2, 6 bases. With 5 bases removed from V and 7 bases from J, the gap between germline ends came to 17 bases. This CDR3 has 15 residues. The germline V gene encodes CDR1 KGHDR and CDR2 SFDVKD. As DNA, the CDR3 is TGTGCCACCAGTGTTGTTTCGGGAGAGAGTAATGAGCAGTTCTTC. As protein: CATSVVSGESNEQFF.

The CDR3 DNA reads as TGTGCCAGTAGTATCTTAGGACAGGGGAGGCGCGACACTGAAGCTTTCTTT. Residues: CASSILGQGRRDTEAFF. The chain couples TRBV19 to TRBJ1-1, with 9 bases identical to TRBD1. CDR3 length: 17 amino acids. CDR1 and CDR2 (germline): LNHDA, SQIVND (reference sequence). V lost 3 bases and J lost 3; bases outside the gene matches: 11. Together with reference TRBV19 and TRBJ1-1, the CDR3 gives the full variable domain: DGGITQSPKYLFRKEGQNVTLSCEQNLNHDAMYWYRQDPGQGLRLIYYSQIVNDFQKGDIAEGYSVSREKKESFPLTVTSAQKNPTAFYLCASSILGQGRRDTEAFFGQGTRLTVV.

The V gene is TRBV5-1, the J gene TRBJ2-7; TRBD2 matches at 11 bases. V trimming: 4 bases; J trimming: 2 bases; junction bases outside the gene matches: 8. The CDR3 has 16 residues. Germline loops: CDR1 SGHRS, CDR2 YFSETQ. The CDR3 spells CASSPTSGSLTYEQYF. The CDR3 DNA reads TGCGCCAGCAGCCCTACTAGCGGGAGCCTCACCTACGAGCAGTACTTC.